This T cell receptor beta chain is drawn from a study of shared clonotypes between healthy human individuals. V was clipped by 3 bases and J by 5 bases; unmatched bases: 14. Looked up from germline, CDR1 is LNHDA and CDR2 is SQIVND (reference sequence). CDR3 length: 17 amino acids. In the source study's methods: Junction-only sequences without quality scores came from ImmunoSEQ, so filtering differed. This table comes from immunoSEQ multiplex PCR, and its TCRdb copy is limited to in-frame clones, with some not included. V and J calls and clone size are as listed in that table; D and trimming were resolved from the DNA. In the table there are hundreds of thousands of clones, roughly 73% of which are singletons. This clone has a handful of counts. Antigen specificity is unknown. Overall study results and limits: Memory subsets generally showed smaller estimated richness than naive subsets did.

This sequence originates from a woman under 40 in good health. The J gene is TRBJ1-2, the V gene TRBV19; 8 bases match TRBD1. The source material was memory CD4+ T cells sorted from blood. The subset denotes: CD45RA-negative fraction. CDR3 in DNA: TGTGCCAGTAGTATCGGGGCAGGGGGCGCGCCTAGGTATGGCTACACCTTC. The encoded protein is CASSIGAGGAPRYGYTF. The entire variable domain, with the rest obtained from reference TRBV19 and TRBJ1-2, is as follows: DGGITQSPKYLFRKEGQNVTLSCEQNLNHDAMYWYRQDPGQGLRLIYYSQIVNDFQKGDIAEGYSVSREKKESFPLTVTSAQKNPTAFYLCASSIGAGGAPRYGYTFGSGTRLTVV.